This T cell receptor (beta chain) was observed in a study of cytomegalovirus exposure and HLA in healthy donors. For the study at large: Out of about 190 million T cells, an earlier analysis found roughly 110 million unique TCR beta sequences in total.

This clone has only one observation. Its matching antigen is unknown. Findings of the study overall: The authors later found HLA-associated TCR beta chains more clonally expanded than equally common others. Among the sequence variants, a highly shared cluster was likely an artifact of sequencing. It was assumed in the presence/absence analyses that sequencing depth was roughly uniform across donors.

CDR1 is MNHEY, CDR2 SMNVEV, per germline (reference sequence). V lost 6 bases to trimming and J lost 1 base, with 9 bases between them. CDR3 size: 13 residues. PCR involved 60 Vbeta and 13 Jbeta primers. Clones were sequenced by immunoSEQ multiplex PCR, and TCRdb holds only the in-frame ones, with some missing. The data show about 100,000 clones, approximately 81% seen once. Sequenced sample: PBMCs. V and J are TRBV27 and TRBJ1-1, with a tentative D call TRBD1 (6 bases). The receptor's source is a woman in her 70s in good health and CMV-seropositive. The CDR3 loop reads CASSTTGNTEAFF. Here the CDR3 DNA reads TGTGCCAGCAGCACGACAGGGAACACTGAAGCTTTCTTT.